These T cell receptor beta chains were read from a single sample in a study of T-cell reconstitution after alpha-beta-depleted transplantation in children. In TCRdb, the PCR reads were re-called with MiXCR into one record per CDR3 protein. The repertoire holds about 340,000 distinct CDR3 sequences, with more than 10% as singletons. The sequencing used PBMCs, collected from the stem cell graft. The source is a human donor who donated a stem cell graft to a child with Fanconi anemia. Each CDR3 is given with its conserved first and last residue. A D gene is named only where the DNA matches it firmly. The size entry is marked missing in some rows and otherwise reads once, few, many or a size class.

CDR3 DNA: TGCAGTGCTAGAAGAGGGGCTAGTTATGGCTACACCTTC
CDR3 protein: CSARRGASYGYTF
J gene: TRBJ1-2
V gene: TRBV20-1
D gene: .
clone size: few

CDR3 DNA: TGTGCCAGCAGTCCACCTCGGTTAGCTGGGAACACCGGGGAGCTGTTTTTT
CDR3 protein: CASSPPRLAGNTGELFF
J gene: TRBJ2-2
V gene: TRBV6-2/TRBV6-3
D gene: .
clone size: .

CDR3 DNA: TGCGCCAGCAGCTTGGCTGACAGAGACACTGAAGCTTTCTTT
CDR3 protein: CASSLADRDTEAFF
J gene: TRBJ1-1
V gene: TRBV5-1
D gene: .
clone size: .

CDR3 DNA: TGTGCCAGCAGCTTCGGAGTAGTTAACACCATATATTTT
CDR3 protein: CASSFGVVNTIYF
J gene: TRBJ1-3
V gene: TRBV7-2
D gene: .
clone size: many

CDR3 DNA: TGTGCCAGCGGCGGACAGTTAAATTCACCCCTCCACTTT
CDR3 protein: CASGGQLNSPLHF
J gene: TRBJ1-6
V gene: TRBV2
D gene: .
clone size: .

CDR3 DNA: TGTGCCAGCAGACCACAGGGGGCGGTTAGCAATCAGCCCCAGCATTTT
CDR3 protein: CASRPQGAVSNQPQHF
J gene: TRBJ1-5
V gene: TRBV5-8
D gene: TRBD1
clone size: .

CDR3 DNA: TGTGCCAGCAGCAGCCCGGGACTGAAGGAAAAACTGTTTTTT
CDR3 protein: CASSSPGLKEKLFF
J gene: TRBJ1-4
V gene: TRBV11-2
D gene: .
clone size: few

CDR3 DNA: TGCGCCAGCAGCCCTTCGGAGATTGTGGCCAATGAGCAGTTCTTC
CDR3 protein: CASSPSEIVANEQFF
J gene: TRBJ2-1
V gene: TRBV5-1
D gene: .
clone size: many

CDR3 DNA: TGTGCCAGCAGTTTAGGGGGGGTCCAGAACACTGAAGCTTTCTTT
CDR3 protein: CASSLGGVQNTEAFF
J gene: TRBJ1-1
V gene: TRBV12-3/TRBV12-4
D gene: .
clone size: .

CDR3 DNA: TGCAGTGCTAGGAGGGGGGAGAACACCGGGGAGCTGTTTTTT
CDR3 protein: CSARRGENTGELFF
J gene: TRBJ2-2
V gene: TRBV20-1
D gene: .
clone size: .

CDR3 DNA: TGCAGCGTTGAAGATCGGGTTCGGGTCGGCGAGCAGTACTTC
CDR3 protein: CSVEDRVRVGEQYF
J gene: TRBJ2-7
V gene: TRBV29-1
D gene: .
clone size: .

CDR3 DNA: TGTGCCATCAGTACGGGACTAGCGGGGGGGCAGAATGAGCAGTTCTTC
CDR3 protein: CAISTGLAGGQNEQFF
J gene: TRBJ2-1
V gene: TRBV10-3
D gene: TRBD2
clone size: .

CDR3 DNA: TGTGCCAGCAGTTACGGAGTTGCCGGGGCCAACGTCCTGACTTTC
CDR3 protein: CASSYGVAGANVLTF
J gene: TRBJ2-6
V gene: TRBV6-5
D gene: .
clone size: .

CDR3 DNA: TGCGCCAGCAGCCAAGATCTCGGAAGAACAGTAATAAGCTCCTACGAGCAGTACTTC
CDR3 protein: CASSQDLGRTVISSYEQYF
J gene: TRBJ2-7
V gene: TRBV4-3
D gene: .
clone size: many

CDR3 DNA: TGTGCCAGCTCACCGCTCGGCAGGGTAGGGTTCCCTCTCCACTTT
CDR3 protein: CASSPLGRVGFPLHF
J gene: TRBJ1-6
V gene: TRBV18
D gene: .
clone size: .

CDR3 DNA: TGCGCCAGCAGCCTTGAAGTGGATACGCAGTATTTT
CDR3 protein: CASSLEVDTQYF
J gene: TRBJ2-3
V gene: TRBV5-1
D gene: .
clone size: many

CDR3 DNA: TGTGCCAGCAGCCCTCCTGGACAGTTCACTGAAGCTTTCTTT
CDR3 protein: CASSPPGQFTEAFF
J gene: TRBJ1-1
V gene: TRBV5-4
D gene: .
clone size: few

CDR3 DNA: TGCGCCAGCAGCCAAGTGGGGGGACGGGGGCCCACTGAAGCTTTCTTT
CDR3 protein: CASSQVGGRGPTEAFF
J gene: TRBJ1-1
V gene: TRBV4-3
D gene: .
clone size: many

CDR3 DNA: TGTGCCAGCAGTTTGACAGGGGGCAAGACTGAAGCTTTCTTT
CDR3 protein: CASSLTGGKTEAFF
J gene: TRBJ1-1
V gene: TRBV12-3/TRBV12-4
D gene: TRBD1
clone size: .

CDR3 DNA: TGTGCCAGCAGTTTAGTCTCCTCAATCAATGAGCAGTTCTTC
CDR3 protein: CASSLVSSINEQFF
J gene: TRBJ2-1
V gene: TRBV28
D gene: .
clone size: few

CDR3 DNA: TGTGCCATCAGTGAGTCCCGACAGGGGCGGGATGAGCAGTTCTTC
CDR3 protein: CAISESRQGRDEQFF
J gene: TRBJ2-1
V gene: TRBV10-3
D gene: TRBD1
clone size: .

CDR3 DNA: TGTGCCAGCAGCGTAGCAGCTGGCCGGGCAGGGGAGACCCAGTACTTC
CDR3 protein: CASSVAAGRAGETQYF
J gene: TRBJ2-5
V gene: TRBV9
D gene: .
clone size: few

CDR3 DNA: TGCGCCAGCAGCCCTTGGGCTAGCGGGGGGTCGACAGATACGCAGTATTTT
CDR3 protein: CASSPWASGGSTDTQYF
J gene: TRBJ2-3
V gene: TRBV5-1
D gene: TRBD2
clone size: few

CDR3 DNA: TGCAGTGTTCGAGCGGGGGGATCTAATGAGCAGTTCTTC
CDR3 protein: CSVRAGGSNEQFF
J gene: TRBJ2-1
V gene: TRBV20-1
D gene: TRBD2
clone size: .

CDR3 DNA: TGTGCCAGCAGTGTGGGGGCGGCTGAAGCTTTCTTT
CDR3 protein: CASSVGAAEAFF
J gene: TRBJ1-1
V gene: TRBV25-1
D gene: .
clone size: few

CDR3 DNA: TGCGCCAGCAGCTTGACAGAGATTTCCGGGGAGCTGTTTTTT
CDR3 protein: CASSLTEISGELFF
J gene: TRBJ2-2
V gene: TRBV5-1
D gene: .
clone size: .

CDR3 DNA: TGTGCCAGCAGCTTACAGACTGGAAACACCATATATTTT
CDR3 protein: CASSLQTGNTIYF
J gene: TRBJ1-3
V gene: TRBV7-6
D gene: .
clone size: many

CDR3 DNA: TGTGCCAGCAGCTTAGCGTATCGGCTAGCAACAGATACGCAGTATTTT
CDR3 protein: CASSLAYRLATDTQYF
J gene: TRBJ2-3
V gene: TRBV7-8
D gene: .
clone size: .

CDR3 DNA: TGTGCCAGCAAAATGACAGCGCTTACAAACATTCAGTACTTC
CDR3 protein: CASKMTALTNIQYF
J gene: TRBJ2-4
V gene: TRBV6-1
D gene: .
clone size: .

CDR3 DNA: TGTGCCAGCAGCGGCCCGAAAGCGGGGGGGCGAGAGACCCAGTACTTC
CDR3 protein: CASSGPKAGGRETQYF
J gene: TRBJ2-5
V gene: TRBV9
D gene: TRBD2
clone size: .

CDR3 DNA: TGCGCCAGCAGCCAAAATTCGGGGGAGCAGTTCTTC
CDR3 protein: CASSQNSGEQFF
J gene: TRBJ2-1
V gene: TRBV4-3
D gene: .
clone size: many

CDR3 DNA: TGCAGTGCTAGAGATCTGAGGGAGTACGAGCAGTACTTC
CDR3 protein: CSARDLREYEQYF
J gene: TRBJ2-7
V gene: TRBV20-1
D gene: .
clone size: .

CDR3 DNA: TGTGCCAGCATAAAACTGCGCGTCGGGGAGCTGTTTTTT
CDR3 protein: CASIKLRVGELFF
J gene: TRBJ2-2
V gene: TRBV2
D gene: .
clone size: few

CDR3 DNA: TGTGCCAGCAGCCGACCCTATAATTCACCCCTCCACTTT
CDR3 protein: CASSRPYNSPLHF
J gene: TRBJ1-6
V gene: TRBV6-6
D gene: .
clone size: .

CDR3 DNA: TGTGCCAGCAGCCCGAGGGGACTAGCGGGGGGGCGTCAAGAGACCCAGTACTTC
CDR3 protein: CASSPRGLAGGRQETQYF
J gene: TRBJ2-5
V gene: TRBV6-1
D gene: TRBD2
clone size: .

CDR3 DNA: TGCGCCAGCAGCTTGGGGGACCATAATTCACCCCTCCACTTT
CDR3 protein: CASSLGDHNSPLHF
J gene: TRBJ1-6
V gene: TRBV5-1
D gene: .
clone size: few

CDR3 DNA: TGTGCCAGCAGCTTAGATGGACAATACAATGAGCAGTTCTTC
CDR3 protein: CASSLDGQYNEQFF
J gene: TRBJ2-1
V gene: TRBV7-2
D gene: .
clone size: few

CDR3 DNA: TGTGCCAGCAGCCAGGGGGGTAACCGGCGCAATCAGCCCCAGCATTTT
CDR3 protein: CASSQGGNRRNQPQHF
J gene: TRBJ1-5
V gene: TRBV7-2
D gene: TRBD1
clone size: few

CDR3 DNA: TGTGCCAGCAGGAACGGCAATCAGCCCCAGCATTTT
CDR3 protein: CASRNGNQPQHF
J gene: TRBJ1-5
V gene: TRBV6-5
D gene: .
clone size: few

CDR3 DNA: TGTGCCAGCAGGAGACCGGATTCCTACGAGCAGTACTTC
CDR3 protein: CASRRPDSYEQYF
J gene: TRBJ2-7
V gene: TRBV12-3/TRBV12-4
D gene: .
clone size: .

CDR3 DNA: TGTGCCAGCAGCCTCTTAATATCAGGGGGCACAGATACGCAGTATTTT
CDR3 protein: CASSLLISGGTDTQYF
J gene: TRBJ2-3
V gene: TRBV12-3/TRBV12-4
D gene: .
clone size: few